A selection of T cell receptor beta chains follows, all from one sample in a study of Ad26.COV2.S vaccination and SARS-CoV-2 variants. Assay used: immunoSEQ multiplex PCR; TCRdb lists only in-frame clones, some missing. The sample records roughly 300,000 clones, about 88% being singletons. The starting material was peripheral blood, obtained in a trial of Ad26.COV2.S vaccine versus placebo. These receptors all come from a person between 18 and 65 years old who received the Ad26.COV2.S COVID-19 vaccine or a placebo. The CDR3 runs from the conserved cysteine through the conserved F or W. Each record gives: clone size, V gene, J gene, D gene, CDR3 protein, CDR3 DNA. D genes are given only for firm matches. The size of a clone is reported for some rows only, either as once, few or many, or as a class for expanded clones.

few,TRBV2,TRBJ2-1,.,CASGLDRGNEQFF,TGTGCCAGCGGGCTGGATCGGGGCAATGAGCAGTTCTTC
.,TRBV9,TRBJ1-4,.,CASSADPSGEKLFF,TGTGCCAGCAGCGCCGATCCCTCAGGTGAAAAACTGTTTTTT
.,TRBV19,TRBJ2-5,.,CASSDLDGVETQYF,TGTGCCAGTAGTGACTTAGATGGAGTAGAGACCCAGTACTTC
.,TRBV28,TRBJ2-7,TRBD2,CASSSAGLYQTGGLDYEQYF,TGTGCCAGCAGCTCCGCAGGCCTCTACCAGACGGGGGGTTTGGATTACGAGCAGTACTTC
.,TRBV19,TRBJ1-5,.,CASSIGVGGNQPQHF,TGTGCCAGTAGTATCGGGGTCGGAGGTAATCAGCCCCAGCATTTT
.,TRBV6-5,TRBJ1-5,.,CASRTAPRQPQHF,TGTGCCAGCAGGACGGCCCCCCGTCAGCCCCAGCATTTT
.,TRBV6-5,TRBJ2-7,.,CASSYSKVDEQYF,TGTGCCAGCAGTTACTCGAAGGTGGACGAGCAGTACTTC
.,TRBV2,TRBJ2-3,TRBD1,CASSQRQGNTDTQYF,TGTGCCAGCAGTCAGAGACAGGGGAACACAGATACGCAGTATTTT
.,TRBV7-9,TRBJ1-5,.,CASSLPNQPQHF,TGTGCCAGCAGCCTACCTAATCAGCCCCAGCATTTT
.,TRBV19,TRBJ2-4,TRBD2,CASSRGGPKNIQYF,TGTGCCAGTAGTAGGGGGGGTCCCAAAAACATTCAGTACTTC
.,TRBV19,TRBJ2-1,TRBD2,CASSGGLAGGPGWDEQFF,TGTGCCAGTAGTGGAGGACTAGCGGGGGGGCCCGGTTGGGATGAGCAGTTCTTC
once,TRBV12-5,TRBJ2-1,.,CASGLGISASYNEQFF,TGTGCTAGTGGTTTGGGGATTAGCGCGAGCTACAATGAGCAGTTCTTC
.,TRBV19,TRBJ2-7,.,CASSIEVGGAISYEQYF,TGTGCCAGTAGTATCGAAGTTGGGGGGGCCATCAGCTACGAGCAGTACTTC
once,TRBV3-1/TRBV3-2,TRBJ2-6,.,CASSQARGRTGANVLTF,TGTGCCAGCAGCCAAGCCAGGGGAAGGACTGGGGCCAACGTCCTGACTTTC
.,TRBV7-9,TRBJ2-7,TRBD2,CASSLVGRGGAYEQYF,TGTGCCAGCAGCTTAGTAGGGAGGGGTGGGGCCTACGAGCAGTACTTC
once,TRBV6-2/TRBV6-3,TRBJ1-1,.,CASSGDLYTEAFF,TGTGCCAGCAGTGGGGACCTCTACACTGAAGCTTTCTTT
.,TRBV4-3,TRBJ1-2,TRBD1,CASSQEGDSLLANYGYTF,TGCGCCAGCAGCCAAGAAGGGGACAGCCTTTTAGCTAACTATGGCTACACCTTC
.,TRBV7-2,TRBJ1-5,.,CASSLVGQGNDQPQHF,TGTGCCAGCAGCTTAGTAGGGCAGGGTAACGATCAGCCCCAGCATTTT